The next 22 T cell receptor beta chains were all read from a single sample in a study of control samples from healthy donors and cancer patients. Libraries were prepared by immunoSEQ multiplex PCR; TCRdb keeps only in-frame clonotypes and omits some of them. The sample records approximately 35,000 clones, approximately 94% being singletons. The sequenced sample was PBMCs. The origin of the receptors is a man aged 35 to 55 with colorectal cancer.

This chain links TRBV6-5 with TRBJ2-7; the match to TRBD1 covers 9 bases. CDR1 is MNHEY and CDR2 is SVGAGI in the germline V gene. The CDR3 sequence is 15 residues long. V trimming: 5 bases; J trimming: 7 bases; junction bases outside the gene matches: 12. For the CDR3, the DNA is TGTGCCAGCAGTAGGTCCGGGACAGGGATCGAGGAGCAGTACTTC. Its translation is CASSRSGTGIEEQYF.

The V and J genes are TRBV5-4 and TRBJ2-6; D is ambiguous. Germline-derived CDR1 and CDR2 are SGHNT and YYREEE (reference sequence). V shed 2 bases and J shed 2 bases, with 8 bases lying between them. The CDR3 extends over 15 amino acids. The CDR3 spells CASSFKGTGANVLTF. In DNA, the CDR3 is TGTGCCAGCAGCTTCAAGGGCACTGGGGCCAACGTCCTGACTTTC.

This clone appeared a single time. The V call is TRBV5-1, the J call TRBJ2-2; tentative D call: TRBD1 (5 bases). V dropped 10 bases and J dropped 2 bases, with 15 bases sitting between them. The CDR3 covers 14 residues. Germline CDR1 SGHRS, CDR2 YFSETQ. This chain's CDR3 is CAGRNGANTGELFF. In DNA, the CDR3 is TGCGCCGGACGAAATGGGGCTAACACCGGGGAGCTGTTTTTT.

This rearrangement joins TRBV10-3 to TRBJ2-3, with D perhaps matching TRBD1 or TRBD2 (5 bases each). V dropped 5 bases and J dropped 2 bases, with 14 bases sitting between them. The V gene's germline CDR1 is ENHRY and CDR2 SYGVKD. The CDR3 loop spans 15 amino acids. The CDR3 spells CAISKGSRDTDTQYF. Here the CDR3 DNA reads TGTGCCATCAGTAAGGGGAGTCGGGACACAGATACGCAGTATTTT.

For the CDR3, the DNA is TGTGCCAGCAGGGGTTCGGGCAATCAGCCCCAGCATTTT. Translating gives CASRGSGNQPQHF. V is TRBV6-5 and J is TRBJ1-5; D gene uncertain. From germline, CDR1 is MNHEY and CDR2 SVGAGI. V shed 6 bases and J shed 2 bases, with 8 bases lying between them. The CDR3 loop spans 13 amino acids.

The chain combines TRBV5-6 with TRBJ1-2, with a weak D call TRBD1 (6 bases). Trimming removed 0 bases at V and 1 base at J, with 13 bases between. CDR1 SGHDT and CDR2 YYEEEE come from the germline V gene. This CDR3 comprises 16 residues. The DNA of the CDR3 is TGTGCCAGCAGCTTGGCCCTTTCAGGGGTTAACTATGGCTACACCTTC. Translated: CASSLALSGVNYGYTF.

V gene TRBV19 combines with J gene TRBJ1-1, with unresolved D. Germline V lookup: CDR1 LNHDA, CDR2 SQIVND (reference sequence). The V and J ends lost 7 bases and 5 bases respectively, with 17 bases between them. The CDR3 contains 14 residues. The CDR3 nucleotides read TGTGCCAGTACTACCCGAAGGGATAGGACTGAAGCTTTCTTT. This codes for CASTTRRDRTEAFF. The full variable domain, in which reference TRBV19 and TRBJ1-1 provide the parts outside the CDR3, is DGGITQSPKYLFRKEGQNVTLSCEQNLNHDAMYWYRQDPGQGLRLIYYSQIVNDFQKGDIAEGYSVSREKKESFPLTVTSAQKNPTAFYLCASTTRRDRTEAFFGQGTRLTVV.

This rearrangement joins TRBV7-3 to TRBJ1-3, with a possible D match to TRBD1 (5 bases). The CDR3 contains 13 residues. Trimming pared 5 bases from V and 8 bases from J, leaving 13 bases between. Germline V lookup: CDR1 SGHTA, CDR2 FQGTGA. CDR3 in amino acids: CASSPLGGDTIYF. The CDR3 bases are TGTGCCAGCAGCCCGCTGGGGGGAGACACCATATATTTT.

CDR3 residues: CASRSMTSGEETQYF. In DNA form, the CDR3 reads TGTGCCAGCAGATCGATGACTAGCGGGGAAGAGACCCAGTACTTC. This chain joins TRBV2 and TRBJ2-5; 11 bases line up with TRBD2. Germline values: CDR1 SNHLY, CDR2 FYNNEI. Trimming took 6 bases from V and 3 from J; bases not matched to a gene: 6. CDR3 length: 15 amino acids.

The chain is built from TRBV15 and TRBJ2-3, with D unclear. CDR3 length equals 15 residues. CDR1 and CDR2 from the germline V gene are LNHNV and YYDKDF (reference sequence). V dropped 1 base and J dropped 3 bases, with 11 bases sitting between them. The CDR3 nucleotides read TGTGCCACCAGCAGAGGAGCCTTAACTACAGATACGCAGTATTTT. Protein sequence: CATSRGALTTDTQYF.

The genes are TRBV3-1 (or the pseudogene TRBV3-2) and TRBJ2-1; D might be TRBD2 (7 bases). CDR1 is LGHDT, CDR2 YNNKEL, per germline (reference sequence). V was cut by 2 bases and J by 10 bases, with 12 bases left in between. The CDR3 consists of 13 residues. CDR3 sequence: CASSQRGGAEQFF. CDR3 coding DNA: TGTGCCAGCAGCCAAAGGGGGGGAGCAGAGCAGTTCTTC.

This rearrangement joins TRBV9 to TRBJ1-6; D is uncertain. V lost 0 bases and J lost 7, with 8 bases in between. Germline V gene data show CDR1 as SGDLS and CDR2 as YYNGEE. The CDR3 has 14 amino acids. CDR3 nucleotide sequence: TGTGCCAGCAGCGTAGAACAGATCAATTCACCCCTCCACTTT. This encodes CASSVEQINSPLHF. Together with reference TRBV9 and TRBJ1-6, the CDR3 gives the full variable domain: DSGVTQTPKHLITATGQRVTLRCSPRSGDLSVYWYQQSLDQGLQFLIQYYNGEERAKGNILERFSAQQFPDLHSELNLSSLELGDSALYFCASSVEQINSPLHFGNGTRLTVT.

This chain links TRBV12-3 or TRBV12-4 with TRBJ1-3; 7 nucleotides line up with TRBD1. V lost 4 bases and J lost 4; bases outside the gene matches: 1. This CDR3 has 13 residues. The CDR3 nucleotides read TGTGCCAGCAGTTGGACAGGAGGAAACACCATATATTTT. Protein product: CASSWTGGNTIYF.

The rearrangement uses TRBV3-1 (or the pseudogene TRBV3-2) and TRBJ2-2, with a weak D call TRBD2 (6 bases). V was clipped by 3 bases and J by 2 bases, with 10 bases between them. The CDR3 loop spans 15 amino acids. Germline V gene lookup returns CDR1 LGHDT and CDR2 YNNKEL (reference sequence). The CDR3 nucleotides are TGTGCCAGCAGCCATTACGGGAGCAACACCGGGGAGCTGTTTTTT. It is translated as CASSHYGSNTGELFF.

The chain is built from TRBV7-3 and TRBJ1-1; unclear D gene. CDR3 size: 16 residues. CDR1 is SGHTA, CDR2 FQGTGA, per germline. V lost 6 bases, J lost 1 base, and 18 bases lay in between. The DNA for the CDR3 is TGTGCCAGCAGAGTCACCCGGGAAGGGAGGAACACTGAAGCTTTCTTT. Translating gives CASRVTREGRNTEAFF.

This chain connects TRBV2 to TRBJ1-2; D perhaps matches TRBD1 (6 bases). Germline values: CDR1 SNHLY, CDR2 FYNNEI. The CDR3 covers 13 residues. The V and J ends lost 2 bases and 8 bases respectively, with 12 bases between them. As DNA, the CDR3 is TGTGCCAGCAGTGAAAGGGGGGCGCGGGGCTACACCTTC. As protein: CASSERGARGYTF.

The rearrangement joins TRBV11-2 to TRBJ1-1; perhaps TRBD1 as D (5 bases). Per germline, CDR1 SGHAT and CDR2 FQNNGV. V gave up 5 bases and J gave up 1 base, with 8 bases separating them. The length of the CDR3 is 13 residues. The CDR3 sequence is CASSDGQNTEAFF. The CDR3, as DNA: TGTGCCAGCAGCGACGGACAGAACACTGAAGCTTTCTTT.

V and J are TRBV9 and TRBJ1-6; 10 bases match TRBD1. V dropped 4 bases and J dropped 7; count of bases not matched to a gene: 5. The CDR3 sequence is 15 residues long. Germline V lookup: CDR1 SGDLS, CDR2 YYNGEE. The CDR3 sequence: CASSLGQGDNSPLHF. The CDR3 DNA follows: TGTGCCAGCAGCTTAGGACAGGGGGACAATTCACCCCTCCACTTT.

The rearrangement joins TRBV21-1 to TRBJ2-3; TRBD1, the table's D call, was not compared with the DNA. TRBV21-1 is marked as a pseudogene. This CDR3 comprises 12 residues. The CDR3: CASGDSPDTQYF. The CDR3, as DNA: TGTGCCAGCGGGGACAGCCCAGATACGCAGTATTTT.

The chain employs TRBV27 and TRBJ2-5, with D unclear. CDR1 and CDR2 (germline): MNHEY, SMNVEV (reference sequence). V lost 7 bases, J lost 0 bases, and 9 bases lay in between. This CDR3 contains 13 residues. CDR3 DNA: TGTGCCAGCAAGGAGCTTTACCAAGAGACCCAGTACTTC. Protein: CASKELYQETQYF.

The gene calls are TRBV18 and TRBJ1-1; D ambiguous. Germline CDR1 and CDR2: KGHSH and LQKENI. CDR3 length: 15 amino acids. Trimming cost V 6 bases and J 4 bases, with 18 bases left between them. The CDR3 nucleotides read TGTGCCAGCTCCCCATTGGCGCAGGTGGGCACTGAAGCTTTCTTT. This gives the protein CASSPLAQVGTEAFF.

V gene TRBV12-3 or TRBV12-4 combines with J gene TRBJ2-7; D uncertain. V lost 2 bases to trimming and J lost 9 bases, with 14 bases between them. This CDR3 has 13 amino acids. As DNA, the CDR3 is TGTGCCAGCAGTTTACCCCGTGGAATGGCGCAGTACTTC. Amino acids: CASSLPRGMAQYF.